This TCR beta chain derives from a study of regulatory T cells in long-lasting Graves disease. General study results and limits: Samples came from peripheral blood alone, without thyroid tissue.

The sample holds a few counts of this clonotype. Antigen: not known. As to time point: newly diagnosed GD, antithyroid drugs for less than 3 months. RNA extracted from PBMCs served as the sequencing template. Both iRepertoire HTBI primers and Arm-PCR of CDR3 regions were used to build the TCR beta libraries. MiXCR, applied by TCRdb to the multiplex PCR reads, yields one record per CDR3 protein. This table holds under 800,000 distinct CDR3 sequences, under 20% found once. These data also featured in a second study, about T cells in Graves' hyperthyroidism and ophthalmopathy.

The receptor was isolated from a woman in her twenties or thirties with Graves disease. This specimen was peripheral blood mononuclear cells (PBMCs), taken at new diagnosis, from a patient treated with antithyroid drugs.

The chain's CDR3 is CSARDREWERTLPWYEQFF. DNA of the CDR3: TGCAGTGCTAGAGATCGGGAGTGGGAGAGGACCCTCCCTTGGTATGAGCAGTTCTTC. This sequence joins TRBV20-1 and TRBJ2-1; D may be TRBD2 (6 bases). The germline V gene has CDR1 DFQATT and CDR2 SNEGSKA (reference sequence). Trimming shortened V by 0 bases and J by 8 bases, and 29 bases separated the two germline ends. The CDR3 extends over 19 amino acids.